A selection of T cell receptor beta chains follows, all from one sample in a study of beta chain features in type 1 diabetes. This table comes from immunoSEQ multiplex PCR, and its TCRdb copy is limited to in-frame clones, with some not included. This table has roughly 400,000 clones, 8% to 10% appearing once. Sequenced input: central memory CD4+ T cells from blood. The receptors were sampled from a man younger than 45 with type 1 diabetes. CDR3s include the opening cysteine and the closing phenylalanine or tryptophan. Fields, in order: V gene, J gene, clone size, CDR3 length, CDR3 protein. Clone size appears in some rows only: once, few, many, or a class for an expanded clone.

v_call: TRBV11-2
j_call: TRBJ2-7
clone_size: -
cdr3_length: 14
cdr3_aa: CASSRGRASYEQYF

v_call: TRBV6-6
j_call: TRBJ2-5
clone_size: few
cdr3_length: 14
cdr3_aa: CASSYQLWGETQYF

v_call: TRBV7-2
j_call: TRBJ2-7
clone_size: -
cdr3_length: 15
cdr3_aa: CASSPMTGDGSEQYF

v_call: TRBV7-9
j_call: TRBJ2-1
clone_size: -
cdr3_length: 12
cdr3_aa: CASSLSDRDRFF

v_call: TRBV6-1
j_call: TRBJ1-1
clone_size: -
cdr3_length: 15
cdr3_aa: CASSSPGQVNTEAFF

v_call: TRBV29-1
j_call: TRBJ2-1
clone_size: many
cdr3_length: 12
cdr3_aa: CSVEETRDEQFF

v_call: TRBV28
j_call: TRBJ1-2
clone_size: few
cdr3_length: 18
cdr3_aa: CASSFPRRRTQNLYGYTF

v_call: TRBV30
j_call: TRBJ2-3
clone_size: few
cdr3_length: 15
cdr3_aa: CAWSARHGSGDTQYF

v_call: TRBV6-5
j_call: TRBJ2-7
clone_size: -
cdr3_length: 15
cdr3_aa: CASSKDLDRIGRQYF

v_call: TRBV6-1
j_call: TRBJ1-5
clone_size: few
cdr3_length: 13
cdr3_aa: CASSADYNQPQHF

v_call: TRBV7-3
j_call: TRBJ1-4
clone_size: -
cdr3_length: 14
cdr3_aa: CASSLQGGDEKLFF

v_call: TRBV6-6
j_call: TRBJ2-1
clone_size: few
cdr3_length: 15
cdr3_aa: CASRVSPQQLNEQFF

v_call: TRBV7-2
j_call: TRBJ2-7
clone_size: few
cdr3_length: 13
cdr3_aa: CASSLIPTYEQYF

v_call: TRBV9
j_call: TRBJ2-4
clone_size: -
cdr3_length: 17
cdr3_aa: CASSGDTGGAAKNIQYF

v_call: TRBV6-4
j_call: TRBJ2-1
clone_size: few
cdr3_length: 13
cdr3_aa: CASSVGSGNEQFF

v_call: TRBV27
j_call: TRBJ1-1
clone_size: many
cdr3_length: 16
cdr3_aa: CASSRPLQGDDTEAFF

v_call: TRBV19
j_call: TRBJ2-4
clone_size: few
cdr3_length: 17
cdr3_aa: CASSIRTGQIAKNIQYF